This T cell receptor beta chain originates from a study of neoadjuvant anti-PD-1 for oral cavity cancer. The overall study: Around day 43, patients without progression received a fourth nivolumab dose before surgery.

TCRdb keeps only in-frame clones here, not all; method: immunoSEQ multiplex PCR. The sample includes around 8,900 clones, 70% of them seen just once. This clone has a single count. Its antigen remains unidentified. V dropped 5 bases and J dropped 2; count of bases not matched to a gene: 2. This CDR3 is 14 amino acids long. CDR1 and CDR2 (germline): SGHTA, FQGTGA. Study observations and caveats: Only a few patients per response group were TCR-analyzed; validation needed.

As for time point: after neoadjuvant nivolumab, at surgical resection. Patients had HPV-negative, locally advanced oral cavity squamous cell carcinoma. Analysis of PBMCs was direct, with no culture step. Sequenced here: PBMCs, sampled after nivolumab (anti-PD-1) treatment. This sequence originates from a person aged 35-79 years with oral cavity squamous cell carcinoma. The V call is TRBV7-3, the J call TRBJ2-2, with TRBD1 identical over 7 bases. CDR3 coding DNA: TGTGCCAGCAGCAGGACAGGCAACACCGGGGAGCTGTTTTTT. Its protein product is CASSRTGNTGELFF.